This T cell receptor beta chain was observed in a study of T cell changes during pregnancy in multiple sclerosis. Here immunoSEQ multiplex PCR was the method, and the copy in TCRdb shows in-frame clones only, minus some. The sample shows about 76,000 clones, around 90% of them seen only once. The CDR3 spans 16 residues. The V and J ends lost 1 base and 5 bases, in that order; junction bases with no gene match: 4. Germline V gene lookup returns CDR1 LGHNA and CDR2 YNFKEQ. This sample comprised peripheral blood, obtained after pregnancy. The V and J genes are TRBV4-2 and TRBJ2-5, with 13 nucleotides matching TRBD2. The sequence derives from a female donor in good health, enrolled as a control in a pregnancy study. DNA for the CDR3: TGTGCCAGCAGCCAAGCACTAGCGGGGGGGCCGGAGACCCAGTACTTC. Its translation is CASSQALAGGPETQYF.